The source of this T cell receptor beta chain is a study of blood T cell repertoires in COVID-19. This clone was detected only a few times. As handled by the study authors: Reference gene primers were amplified, and this amplification served to estimate nucleated cell counts. This table comes from immunoSEQ multiplex PCR, and its TCRdb copy is limited to in-frame clones, with some not included. D and trimming come from the DNA, and the V and J calls and clone size come from that table. This sample carries 200,000 to 250,000 clones, 70% to 85% of them seen once, and the ten largest clones take 3% to 4%. Living in 25 or so US areas, the participants were between about 18 and 90 years of age. CDR1 SGHAT and CDR2 FQNNGV come from the germline V gene. V gave up 2 bases and J gave up 2 bases; unmatched junction bases: 3. This CDR3 comprises 15 residues.

The sample was PBMCs or T cells enriched from blood (not recorded which). This sequence originates from a woman aged 55-70 years who had recovered from COVID-19. The V call is TRBV11-2, the J call TRBJ2-1; TRBD1 matches 7 bases. CDR3 in amino acids: CASSLTGDPYNEQFF. CDR3 nucleotide sequence: TGTGCCAGCAGCTTAACAGGGGATCCCTACAATGAGCAGTTCTTC.